This T cell receptor (beta chain) was sequenced during a study of technical replicates of blood from several donors. The repertoire was sequenced with immunoSEQ multiplex PCR; TCRdb's copy has only in-frame clones and lacks some. The data contain around 71,000 clones, roughly 90% of them singletons. Germline V gene sequence: CDR1 MGHDK, CDR2 SYGVNS. This CDR3 spans 14 amino acids. Trimming at V came to 4 bases and at J to 4 bases, leaving 1 base not matched to a gene. V gene TRBV25-1 combines with J gene TRBJ2-2; 9 bases are shared with TRBD2. This clonotype originated in a human donor in good health. Specimen: T cells isolated from PBMCs. CDR3: CASSVAGVTGELFF. In DNA form, the CDR3 reads TGTGCCAGCAGTGTAGCGGGAGTCACCGGGGAGCTGTTTTTT.